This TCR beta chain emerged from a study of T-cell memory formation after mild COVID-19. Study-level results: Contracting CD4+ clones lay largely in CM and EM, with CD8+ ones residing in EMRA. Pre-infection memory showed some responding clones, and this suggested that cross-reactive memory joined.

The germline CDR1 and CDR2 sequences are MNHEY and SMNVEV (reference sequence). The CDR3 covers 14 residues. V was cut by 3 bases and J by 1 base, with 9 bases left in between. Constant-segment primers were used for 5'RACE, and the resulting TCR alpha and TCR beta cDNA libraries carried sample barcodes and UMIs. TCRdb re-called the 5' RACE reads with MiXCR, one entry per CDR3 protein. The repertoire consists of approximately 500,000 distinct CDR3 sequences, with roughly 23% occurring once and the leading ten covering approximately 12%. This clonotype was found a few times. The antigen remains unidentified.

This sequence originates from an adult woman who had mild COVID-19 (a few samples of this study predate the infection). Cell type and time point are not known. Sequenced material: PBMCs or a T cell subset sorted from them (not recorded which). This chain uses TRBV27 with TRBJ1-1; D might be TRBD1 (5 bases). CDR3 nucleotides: TGTGCCAGCAGTTTCAATCAGGGGAACACTGAAGCTTTCTTT. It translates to CASSFNQGNTEAFF.